One TCR beta chain is described in this entry. The antigen is undetermined. The sample belongs to a study of T cell responses to AZD1222 COVID-19 vaccine. The data were produced by immunoSEQ multiplex PCR, yet TCRdb's version contains in-frame clones alone and is incomplete. This table has tens of thousands of clones, approximately 87% appearing once. The CDR3 is 15 amino acids. The V segment lost 7 bases and the J segment 1 base; nucleotides outside the gene matches: 7. The V gene's germline CDR1 is LNHDA and CDR2 SQIVND (reference sequence). Study results and caveats: Regions 160-218 and 743-854 dominated among vaccine-associated CD4 TCRs spanning spike.

The rearrangement uses TRBV19 and TRBJ2-4; 7 bases agree with TRBD2. The TCR was taken from an adult who received the AZD1222 COVID-19 vaccine. The sample in question was peripheral blood, obtained 28 days after the second AZD1222 dose. As DNA, the CDR3 is TGTGCCAGTACCCCCGGGGAGGGGGCCAAAAACATTCAGTACTTC. It specifies CASTPGEGAKNIQYF.